One sample yielded the 5 T cell receptor beta chains listed below, sequenced in a study of tumor and adjacent non-tumor tissue in lung cancer. This sample's RNA came from whole unsorted tissue. This non-tumor lung sample came from over 3 cm beyond the tumor edge. Three rounds of nested PCR, following a modified ARM-PCR protocol, produced the TCRbeta library. TCRdb passed the multiplex PCR reads through MiXCR, listing each CDR3 protein once. Here the sample spans over 80,000 distinct CDR3 sequences, around three quarters being singletons. Specimen: distant non-tumor lung tissue. The receptors here all came from a woman between 50 and 59 years old with non-small cell lung cancer.

As concerns this clonotype: One end of the junction varies from germline; a read error may be responsible. V is TRBV7-9 and J is TRBJ2-3; D not certain. The CDR3 spans 14 residues. CDR1 is SEHNR and CDR2 is FQNEAQ in the germline V gene (reference sequence). The CDR3 DNA reads TGTCCCAGCAGCTCCTACACCATCACAGATACGCATTATTTT. It yields the protein CPSSSYTITDTHYF.

A note on this clonotype: No conserved phenylalanine or tryptophan ends this CDR3, so it is likely a read error. Because the CDR3's place on the DNA is in doubt, the DNA is left out and the CDR3 is given as listed by TCRdb. CDR3 sequence reads: CSVGVQRGNTETFL. The genes are TRBV29-1 and TRBJ1-1. CDR1 SQVTM and CDR2 ANQGSEA come from the germline V gene. Ends included, the CDR3 has 14 residues.

A note on this clonotype: The junction does not match germline at one end; this may be a read error. The J gene is TRBJ2-7, the V gene TRBV6-5; maybe TRBD1 (6 bases). This CDR3 has 15 amino acids. CDR1 is MNHEY, CDR2 SVGAGI, per germline. CDR3 coding DNA: TGTGCCAGCAGTAAGCCCGGGACACCAGCCTACAAGCAGTACTTC. Its protein product is CASSKPGTPAYKQYF.

This clonotype was seen many times. V is TRBV7-8 and J is TRBJ2-7, with 7 positions matching TRBD2. Looked up from germline, CDR1 is SGHVS and CDR2 is FQNEAQ. This CDR3 spans 14 amino acids. The V segment lost 2 bases and the J segment 0 bases; nucleotides outside the gene matches: 1. Here the CDR3 reads CASSLKRDSYEQYF. The DNA of the CDR3 is TGTGCCAGCAGCTTAAAGCGGGACTCCTACGAGCAGTACTTC.

A few counts support this clonotype. At one end the junction does not follow the germline gene, possibly because of a read error. CDR3: CSAGGQGEGDMQYF. Here the CDR3 DNA reads TGCAGCGCTGGGGGACAGGGAGAAGGAGATATGCAGTATTTT. The genes are TRBV29-1 and TRBJ2-3; 9 bases are shared with TRBD1. Germline assignment: CDR1 SQVTM and CDR2 ANQGSEA. This CDR3 spans 14 amino acids.